These T cell receptor beta chains were read from a single sample in a study of CD8 T cells in Susac syndrome. TCRdb re-derived calls from the immunoSEQ multiplex PCR reads in MiXCR, one entry per CDR3 protein. The repertoire consists of 170,000 or so distinct CDR3 sequences, with approximately 93% occurring once and the leading ten covering roughly 0.094%. The sequencing sample was made of CD4+ T cells from PBMCs. The receptors stem from a human donor with multiple sclerosis. Each CDR3 is given with its conserved first and last residue. Fields, in order: J gene, V gene, D gene, clone size, CDR3 protein, CDR3 DNA. D genes are given only for firm matches. Size values are once, few and many counts, or a class for expanded clones, and some rows have none.

J gene: TRBJ1-6
V gene: TRBV20-1
D gene: TRBD1
clone size: NA
CDR3 protein: CSARPGGTDNSPLHF
CDR3 DNA: TGCAGTGCTAGACCTGGAGGGACAGATAATTCACCCCTCCACTTT

J gene: TRBJ2-2
V gene: TRBV20-1
D gene: NA
clone size: NA
CDR3 protein: CSARDRTGPGELFF
CDR3 DNA: TGCAGTGCTAGAGATCGCACAGGGCCCGGGGAGCTGTTTTTT

J gene: TRBJ1-3
V gene: TRBV2
D gene: NA
clone size: NA
CDR3 protein: CASSDKGREAGNTIYF
CDR3 DNA: TGTGCCAGCAGTGATAAGGGACGGGAGGCTGGAAACACCATATATTTT

J gene: TRBJ2-3
V gene: TRBV7-2
D gene: NA
clone size: NA
CDR3 protein: CASSPNLRVSTDTQYF
CDR3 DNA: TGTGCCAGCAGCCCCAACCTCAGGGTTAGCACAGATACGCAGTATTTT

J gene: TRBJ2-7
V gene: TRBV20-1
D gene: NA
clone size: NA
CDR3 protein: CSLPGSSAYEQYF
CDR3 DNA: TGCAGTCTCCCAGGATCCTCCGCCTACGAGCAGTACTTC

J gene: TRBJ2-2
V gene: TRBV5-1
D gene: TRBD2
clone size: NA
CDR3 protein: CASRQIAGATGELFF
CDR3 DNA: TGCGCCAGCAGGCAGATAGCGGGGGCCACCGGGGAGCTGTTTTTT

J gene: TRBJ1-1
V gene: TRBV28
D gene: NA
clone size: once
CDR3 protein: CASKRPDSAAFF
CDR3 DNA: TGTGCCAGCAAGAGACCGGATTCGGCAGCTTTCTTT

J gene: TRBJ2-1
V gene: TRBV18
D gene: NA
clone size: NA
CDR3 protein: CASSPVVGGAFNEQFF
CDR3 DNA: TGTGCCAGCTCCCCGGTCGTGGGGGGGGCTTTCAATGAGCAGTTCTTC

J gene: TRBJ2-6
V gene: TRBV19
D gene: NA
clone size: NA
CDR3 protein: CASSLHLGSGANVLTF
CDR3 DNA: TGTGCCAGTAGTCTTCATTTGGGTTCTGGGGCCAACGTCCTGACTTTC

J gene: TRBJ1-1
V gene: TRBV6-2/TRBV6-3
D gene: NA
clone size: once
CDR3 protein: CASTFVGGTEAFF
CDR3 DNA: TGTGCCAGCACCTTTGTAGGTGGGACTGAAGCTTTCTTT

J gene: TRBJ1-1
V gene: TRBV3-1
D gene: NA
clone size: NA
CDR3 protein: CASSQNGVRGGEAEAFF
CDR3 DNA: TGTGCCAGCAGCCAAAATGGGGTTCGCGGGGGCGAAGCTGAAGCTTTCTTT

J gene: TRBJ2-7
V gene: TRBV28
D gene: TRBD1
clone size: NA
CDR3 protein: CASSIFGGTGEQYF
CDR3 DNA: TGTGCCAGCAGTATATTTGGGGGGACAGGCGAGCAGTACTTC

J gene: TRBJ1-1
V gene: TRBV5-1
D gene: TRBD1
clone size: NA
CDR3 protein: CASSLWTGGTEAFF
CDR3 DNA: TGCGCCAGCAGCCTCTGGACAGGGGGCACTGAAGCTTTCTTT

J gene: TRBJ2-2
V gene: TRBV10-2
D gene: NA
clone size: NA
CDR3 protein: CASSEQGTGELFF
CDR3 DNA: TGCGCCAGCAGTGAGCAAGGGACCGGGGAGCTGTTTTTT

J gene: TRBJ2-1
V gene: TRBV12-5
D gene: TRBD2
clone size: NA
CDR3 protein: CASAGGSSYNEQFF
CDR3 DNA: TGTGCTAGTGCCGGGGGGTCCTCCTACAATGAGCAGTTCTTC

J gene: TRBJ2-1
V gene: TRBV6-5
D gene: TRBD2
clone size: NA
CDR3 protein: CASSSTRGLPNEQFF
CDR3 DNA: TGTGCCAGCAGTTCCACCCGGGGACTACCAAATGAGCAGTTCTTC

J gene: TRBJ1-2
V gene: TRBV9
D gene: TRBD1
clone size: NA
CDR3 protein: CASSGDSGAYSGYTF
CDR3 DNA: TGTGCCAGCAGCGGGGACAGCGGAGCCTACTCGGGCTACACCTTC

J gene: TRBJ2-5
V gene: TRBV20-1
D gene: NA
clone size: NA
CDR3 protein: CSAPDVFQETQYF
CDR3 DNA: TGCAGTGCTCCCGACGTCTTCCAAGAGACCCAGTACTTC

J gene: TRBJ2-2
V gene: TRBV27
D gene: TRBD1
clone size: NA
CDR3 protein: CASRLGGRELFF
CDR3 DNA: TGTGCCAGCCGCTTAGGGGGCCGGGAGCTGTTTTTT

J gene: TRBJ2-3
V gene: TRBV7-2
D gene: NA
clone size: NA
CDR3 protein: CASSLEFMAYTQYF
CDR3 DNA: TGTGCCAGCAGCTTAGAATTTATGGCCTATACGCAGTATTTT

J gene: TRBJ1-2
V gene: TRBV12-3/TRBV12-4
D gene: NA
clone size: NA
CDR3 protein: CASNHLRVAYGYTF
CDR3 DNA: TGTGCCAGCAACCATCTAAGGGTTGCCTATGGCTACACCTTC

J gene: TRBJ1-1
V gene: TRBV20-1
D gene: NA
clone size: few
CDR3 protein: CSANRGGTEAFF
CDR3 DNA: TGCAGTGCTAATAGGGGGGGCACTGAAGCTTTCTTT